What follows is one TCR beta chain and its context. As yet, its antigen is unknown. This entry belongs to a study of cytomegalovirus exposure and HLA in healthy donors. Study details: Among the 398 genotyped donors, just over 80% were placed in the Caucasian-associated ancestry cluster.

Trimming shortened V by 6 bases and J by 4 bases, and 12 bases separated the two germline ends. This CDR3 is 14 amino acids long. The germline gives CDR1 MGHDK, CDR2 SYGVNS. PCR involved 60 Vbeta and 13 Jbeta primers. Sequencing was performed with immunoSEQ multiplex PCR; in TCRdb, only in-frame clones are kept and a portion is missing. The sample carries around 180,000 clones, 75% to 90% recorded once. Study observations and caveats: Most TCR sequences were uncommon, yet certain public TCRs appeared in many donors. Reports state that TCR beta sequences accurately predicted most subjects' HLA-A and HLA-B alleles.

This TCR was sampled from a man younger than 45 in good health and CMV-seropositive. Sequencing was done on a sample of PBMCs. The gene calls are TRBV25-1 and TRBJ2-2; weak D call: TRBD2 (5 bases). CDR3 DNA: TGTGCCAGCAGGCCCGGGATCGGCACCGGGGAGCTGTTTTTT. This encodes CASRPGIGTGELFF.